Following are 14 T cell receptor beta chains from one sample sequenced in a study of T-cell memory formation after mild COVID-19. TCRdb re-derived calls from the 5' RACE reads in MiXCR, one entry per CDR3 protein. The data contain around 500,000 distinct CDR3 sequences, 15% to 20% of them singletons. Material for sequencing was PBMCs or a T cell subset sorted from them (not recorded which). These receptors all stem from an adult woman who had mild COVID-19 (a few samples of this study predate the infection). Cell type and time point are not known.

This clonotype occurred a few times. The chain links TRBV7-2 to TRBJ1-5; the D is unclear. This CDR3 has 12 amino acids. Germline V lookup: CDR1 SGHTA, CDR2 FQGNSA. The ends were cut back, 2 bases at V and 3 bases at J, with 2 bases in the middle. CDR3 nucleotide sequence: TGTGCCAGCAGCTTACCCAATCAGCCCCAGCATTTT. Its translation: CASSLPNQPQHF.

This clonotype appeared many times. This rearrangement joins TRBV2 to TRBJ1-2; the match to TRBD1 covers 9 bases. Germline CDR1 is SNHLY and CDR2 is FYNNEI. The CDR3 has 13 amino acids. After removal of 7 bases from V and 6 bases from J, the junction contained 6 bases not matched to a gene. CDR3 sequence: CASTSGQGDGYTF. In DNA form, the CDR3 reads TGTGCCAGCACCTCGGGACAGGGCGATGGCTACACCTTC.

The chain uses TRBV5-6 and TRBJ2-7, with D perhaps matching TRBD1 (6 bases). With 1 base removed from V and 9 bases from J, the gap between germline ends came to 11 bases. The CDR3 runs to 12 residues. Germline assignment: CDR1 SGHDT and CDR2 YYEEEE. CDR3 sequence: CASSLWTAGQYF. The CDR3 nucleotides read TGTGCCAGCAGCTTGTGGACAGCAGGGCAGTACTTC.

This clonotype has only a few counts. The chain links TRBV27 to TRBJ1-2; D gene unclear. CDR1 is MNHEY and CDR2 is SMNVEV in the germline V gene (reference sequence). The CDR3 consists of 15 residues. Between the trimmed V and J ends, which lost 6 bases and 3 bases, there was a span of 17 bases. The CDR3 DNA is TGTGCCAGCAGACCCGGGCCAAGGGTTTACTATGGCTACACCTTC. Amino acids: CASRPGPRVYYGYTF.

V usage is TRBV20-1 and J usage is TRBJ2-2; the D is unclear. Germline V gene data show CDR1 as DFQATT and CDR2 as SNEGSKA (reference sequence). This CDR3 is 15 amino acids long. V shed 0 bases and J shed 2 bases, with 10 bases lying between them. The CDR3 DNA follows: TGCAGTGCTAGAGACCTCCCAACAAACACCGGGGAGCTGTTTTTT. Its protein is CSARDLPTNTGELFF.

CDR3 loop: CASSLTGLVSGANVLTF. CDR3 DNA: TGTGCCAGCAGTTTGACAGGGTTGGTCTCTGGGGCCAACGTCCTGACTTTC. The chain is built from TRBV12-3 or TRBV12-4 and TRBJ2-6, with 7 bases lining up with TRBD1. This CDR3 is 17 amino acids long. V was clipped by 3 bases and J by 0 bases; unmatched bases: 5.

The chain couples TRBV7-9 to TRBJ2-3; tentatively, D is TRBD2 (7 bases). Germline V gene lookup returns CDR1 SEHNR and CDR2 FQNEAQ (reference sequence). The CDR3 runs 16 residues. V lost 5 bases, J lost 5 bases, and 20 bases lay in between. CDR3 DNA: TGTGCCAGCAGCAACGGGGTGGGGGGGCCTCGAGATACGCAGTATTTT. Amino acid sequence: CASSNGVGGPRDTQYF.

The chain couples TRBV12-3 or TRBV12-4 to TRBJ1-1, with D possibly TRBD1 on 6 matching bases. V gave up 6 bases and J gave up 7 bases, with 9 bases separating them. The CDR3 extends over 11 amino acids. CDR3 sequence (DNA): TGTGCCAGCAGCCGACAGGTTGAAGCTTTCTTT. This sequence encodes CASSRQVEAFF.

In its sample, this clonotype was seen a few times. The chain combines TRBV5-1 with TRBJ1-2, with unresolved D. CDR1 is SGHRS, CDR2 YFSETQ, per germline. The CDR3 runs to 13 residues. Trimming cost V 2 bases and J 4 bases, with 9 bases left between them. The CDR3 DNA reads as TGCGCCAGCAGCTTCCCTGGGGTCTATGGCTACACCTTC. This codes for CASSFPGVYGYTF.

CDR3 sequence (DNA): TGTGCCAGCAGTTTGGGGACAGGGACCACTGAAGCTTTCTTT. Translating gives CASSLGTGTTEAFF. The rearrangement joins TRBV13 to TRBJ1-1; TRBD1 matches at 9 bases. CDR3 length equals 14 residues. Trimming cost V 6 bases and J 4 bases; bases outside gene matches: 6. CDR1 is PRHDT and CDR2 is FYEKMQ in the germline V gene (reference sequence).

The J gene is TRBJ2-7, the V gene TRBV7-9; weak D call: TRBD2 (5 bases). V lost 1 base and J lost 6, with 10 bases in between. Per the germline V gene, CDR1 is SEHNR and CDR2 is FQNEAQ (reference sequence). The CDR3 runs 13 residues. CDR3 region: CASSLERAFEQYF. The CDR3 DNA reads TGTGCCAGCAGCTTAGAGAGGGCGTTCGAGCAGTACTTC.

At least ten counts were recorded for this clonotype. J is TRBJ2-3 and V is TRBV7-9; D is possibly TRBD1 (5 bases). The CDR3 sequence is 13 residues long. Trimming took 5 bases from V and 4 from J, leaving 10 bases between them. Germline assignment: CDR1 SEHNR and CDR2 FQNEAQ (reference sequence). CDR3 bases: TGTGCCAGCAGCGCGCAGGGTTCAGATACGCAGTATTTT. It translates to CASSAQGSDTQYF.

The genes are TRBV12-3 or TRBV12-4 and TRBJ2-5, with D perhaps matching TRBD2 (6 bases). The CDR3 covers 12 residues. The V and J ends lost 1 base and 7 bases respectively, with 7 bases between them. CDR3 loop: CASSLGGLTQYF. CDR3 sequence (DNA): TGTGCCAGCAGTTTAGGGGGACTGACCCAGTACTTC.

This clonotype was detected only a few times. The chain uses TRBV7-8 and TRBJ2-1; 12 bases match TRBD2. Germline CDR1 and CDR2: SGHVS and FQNEAQ. With 7 bases clipped from V and 8 bases from J, the junction kept 6 bases outside the gene matches. This CDR3 contains 14 residues. The CDR3 DNA reads TGTGCCAGCACCGGACTAGCGGGGCCGGATGAGCAGTTCTTC. Protein: CASTGLAGPDEQFF.